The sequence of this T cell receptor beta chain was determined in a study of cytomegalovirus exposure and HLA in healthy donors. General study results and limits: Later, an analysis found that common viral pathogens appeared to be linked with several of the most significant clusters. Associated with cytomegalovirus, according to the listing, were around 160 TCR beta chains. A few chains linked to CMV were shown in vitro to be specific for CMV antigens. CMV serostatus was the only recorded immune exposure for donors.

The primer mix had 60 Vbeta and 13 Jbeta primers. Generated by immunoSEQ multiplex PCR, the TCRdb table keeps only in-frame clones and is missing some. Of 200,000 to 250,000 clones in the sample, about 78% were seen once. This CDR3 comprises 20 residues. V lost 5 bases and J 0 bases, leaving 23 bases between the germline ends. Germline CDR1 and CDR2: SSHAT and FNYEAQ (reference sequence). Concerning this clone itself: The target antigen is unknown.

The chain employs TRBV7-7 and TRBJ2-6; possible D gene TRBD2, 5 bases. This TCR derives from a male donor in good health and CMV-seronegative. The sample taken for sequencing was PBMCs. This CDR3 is CASSNRLDSQKSSGANVLTF. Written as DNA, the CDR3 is TGTGCCAGCAGCAATAGACTGGACTCGCAAAAGAGCTCTGGGGCCAACGTCCTGACTTTC.